The entry that follows covers one TCR beta chain sequence. The sample comes from a study of identical twins. TCRdb reprocessed the 5' RACE reads with MiXCR, giving one entry per CDR3 protein. The sample contains around 690,000 distinct CDR3 sequences, 21% of which appear only once. The CDR3 extends over 16 amino acids. Trimming shortened V by 0 bases and J by 9 bases, and 21 bases separated the two germline ends. Germline V CDR1 and CDR2: DFQATT, SNEGSKA (reference sequence). These sequences were also reported in another study, on T cells expressing NK-cell markers.

V is TRBV20-1 and J is TRBJ2-1, with D possibly matching TRBD2 (6 bases). The source of this sequence is a woman aged 18 to 35 in good health. The sequencing input was PBMCs. CDR3 in DNA: TGCAGTGCTAGAGATCGTAGGTCCGGAGGGGCGGGTGAGCAGTTCTTC. Translating gives CSARDRRSGGAGEQFF.